The 7 T cell receptor beta chains given below trace back to one sample, sequenced in a study of vaccination and CD4 T cells after COVID-19. The Oncomine TCR Beta short-read assay generated sequence data from the DNA of cultured CD4+ T cells. From the PCR reads, TCRdb called clonotypes with MiXCR, one entry per CDR3 protein. Seen here are several thousand distinct CDR3 sequences, around 20% observed once, and the top ten hold more than 13%. The antigens for these receptors are not known. Treatment in this sample: 10-day PBMC culture with coronavirus spike peptide pools or control peptides (ViraFEST assay). Sequences were obtained from CD4+ T cells from blood, cultured in vitro. Every receptor here comes from a human donor who had recovered from COVID-19.

This clonotype was seen more than once but under ten times. The genes are TRBV5-1 and TRBJ1-2, with D hard to call. The germline gives CDR1 SGHRS, CDR2 YFSETQ. V was clipped by 0 bases and J by 7 bases, with 10 bases between them. The CDR3 covers 13 residues. The CDR3: CASSLDSSAGYTF. DNA of the CDR3: TGCGCCAGCAGCTTGGACAGTTCCGCTGGCTACACCTTC. Combining the CDR3 with reference TRBV5-1 and TRBJ1-2 gives the whole variable domain KAGVTQTPRYLIKTRGQQVTLSCSPISGHRSVSWYQQTPGQGLQFLFEYFSETQRNKGNFPGRFSGRQFSNSRSEMNVSTLELGDSALYLCASSLDSSAGYTFGSGTRLTVV.

By share of the sample, this clonotype is medium-sized. The chain links TRBV12-3 or TRBV12-4 to TRBJ2-3; D unresolved. The V end lost 3 bases, the J end lost 2 bases, and 3 bases lay between the germline ends. This CDR3 is built from 12 residues. CDR3 DNA sequence: TGTGCCAGCAGTTTGGTCACAGATACGCAGTATTTT. It is translated as CASSLVTDTQYF.

This clonotype occurred a few times. The chain is built from TRBV5-4 and TRBJ1-2; maybe TRBD1 (5 bases). This CDR3 comprises 13 residues. The V gene's germline CDR1 is SGHNT and CDR2 YYREEE (reference sequence). CDR3 sequence: CAGRRGASYGYTF. The CDR3, as DNA: TGTGCTGGCCGAAGAGGGGCGAGCTATGGCTACACCTTC.

V gene TRBV10-3 combines with J gene TRBJ2-3, with 9 bases identical to TRBD1. This CDR3 is built from 14 residues. CDR1 and CDR2 from the germline V gene are ENHRY and SYGVKD. V lost 0 bases to trimming and J lost 5 bases; unmatched junction nucleotides: 0. This chain's CDR3 is CAISESDRGDTQYF. The CDR3 DNA is TGTGCCATCAGTGAGTCGGACAGGGGAGATACGCAGTATTTT.

Only a few counts were recorded for this clonotype. V and J are TRBV6-1 and TRBJ2-2; D gene ambiguous. Trimming pared 4 bases from V and 6 bases from J, leaving 9 bases between. The CDR3 runs 13 residues. Germline V gives CDR1 MNHNS, CDR2 SASEGT. CDR3 in amino acids: CASSGAGAGELFF. CDR3 nucleotide sequence: TGTGCCAGCAGTGGAGCCGGAGCCGGGGAGCTGTTTTTT.

V usage is TRBV18 and J usage is TRBJ2-3, with D possibly being TRBD1 or TRBD2 (5 bases each). Trimming took 3 bases from V and 3 from J, leaving 25 bases between them. Germline values: CDR1 KGHSH, CDR2 LQKENI. The CDR3 runs to 19 residues. The CDR3 reads CASSPGPRLLSGQTDTQYF. As DNA, the CDR3 is TGTGCCAGCTCACCCGGACCGCGTTTGCTGTCGGGGCAGACAGATACGCAGTATTTT.

By frequency in the sample, this clonotype is medium-sized (0.01 to 0.1%). The chain employs TRBV15 and TRBJ1-5; 8 bases fit TRBD1. The germline V gene has CDR1 LNHNV and CDR2 YYDKDF (reference sequence). This CDR3 is built from 14 residues. The V segment lost 5 bases and the J segment 7 bases; nucleotides outside the gene matches: 7. CDR3 protein: CATSGDRGPQPQHF. The DNA of the CDR3 is TGTGCCACCAGCGGCGACAGGGGTCCCCAGCCCCAGCATTTT.